This entry is about one TCR beta chain. Its cognate antigen is unknown. For the second PCR, which ran for about 6 to 11 cycles, a sample-barcoded 5' primer and a J-beta primer mix were used. Carrying 12 random nucleotides, a template-switch adaptor labeled each individual cDNA molecule. TCRdb redid the calling of the 5' RACE reads with MiXCR, one entry per CDR3 protein. The sample lists 1.5 million to 2 million distinct CDR3 sequences; around half were seen once. CDR1 and CDR2 from the germline V gene are DFQATT and SNEGSKA (reference sequence). This CDR3 has 14 residues. Trimming took off 2 bases at V and 1 base at J, with 11 bases between the two ends. The data belong to a study of blood T cells in healthy people across ages. General study findings and limits: With age, beta diversity per million T cells declined roughly linearly, significantly by roughly 40. Versus aged donors, long-lived donors had higher diversity and more naive CD4+ cells.

Donors each provided 8 to 10 milliliters of peripheral blood. The origin of this receptor is a woman aged 40 to 50 in good health. The gene calls are TRBV20-1 and TRBJ1-1; D remains unclear. The sequenced material came from blood. The CDR3 DNA reads TGCAGTGCTAGACTTCAGCTACCGAACACTGAAGCTTTCTTT. It translates to CSARLQLPNTEAFF.